This T cell receptor (beta chain) was retrieved from a study of OX40 agonist ivuxolimab in advanced cancers. In the study overall: From 23 to 79 years was the age range, with a mean of around 57 years, and over 80% were male. Partial responses occurred in three patients (one hepatocellular carcinoma, two cutaneous melanoma).

Only in-frame clones appear in the TCRdb table, and some are missing; sequencing was by immunoSEQ multiplex PCR. Here the sample spans 25,000 to 35,000 clones, approximately 81% being singletons. The CDR3 consists of 12 residues. Germline V gene lookup returns CDR1 SEHNR and CDR2 FQNEAQ (reference sequence). The V end was cut by 7 bases, the J end by 2 bases, with 8 bases between. Sequenced here: CD4+ or CD8+ T cells sorted from blood, sampled in a trial of the OX40 agonist ivuxolimab. The chain joins TRBV7-9 to TRBJ1-1; D uncertain. The source of this sequence is an adult with an advanced solid tumor such as melanoma, head and neck, liver or kidney cancer. CDR3: CASTFSNTEAFF. The CDR3 DNA reads TGTGCCAGCACCTTCTCAAACACTGAAGCTTTCTTT.